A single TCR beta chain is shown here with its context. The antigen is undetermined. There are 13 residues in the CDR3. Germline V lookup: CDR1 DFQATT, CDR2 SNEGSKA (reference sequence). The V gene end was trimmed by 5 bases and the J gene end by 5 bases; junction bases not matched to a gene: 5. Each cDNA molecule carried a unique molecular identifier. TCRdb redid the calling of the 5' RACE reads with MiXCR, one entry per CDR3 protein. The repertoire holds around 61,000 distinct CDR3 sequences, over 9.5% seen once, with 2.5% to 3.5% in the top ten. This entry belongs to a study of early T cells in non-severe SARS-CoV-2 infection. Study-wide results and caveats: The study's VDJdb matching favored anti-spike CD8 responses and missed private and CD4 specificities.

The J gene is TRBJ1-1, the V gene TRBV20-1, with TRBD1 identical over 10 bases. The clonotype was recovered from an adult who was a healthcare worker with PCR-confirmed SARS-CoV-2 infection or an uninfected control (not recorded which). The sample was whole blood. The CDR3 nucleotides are TGCAGTGCTTGGGACAGGGGAGAGACTGAAGCTTTCTTT. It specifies CSAWDRGETEAFF.